These 8 T cell receptor beta chains share one sample of origin, sequenced in a study of cytomegalovirus exposure and HLA in healthy donors. Sequencing used immunoSEQ multiplex PCR; TCRdb keeps in-frame clones, though not all of them. The sample contains under 150,000 clones, approximately 88% of which appear only once. Sequencing was done on a sample of PBMCs. Receptors were obtained from a woman under 30 in good health and CMV-seropositive.

In its sample, this clone was seen a few times. This rearrangement joins TRBV5-6 to TRBJ2-1; 10 bases are a match to TRBD1. V shed 4 bases, J shed 14 bases, and the junction held 3 bases outside the gene matches. The CDR3 is 11 residues long. Germline V gene lookup returns CDR1 SGHDT and CDR2 YYEEEE. CDR3 nucleotide sequence: TGTGCCAGCAGCATGGGACAGGGGAAGTTCTTC. This gives the protein CASSMGQGKFF.

J is TRBJ2-5 and V is TRBV4-3; 8 bases align to TRBD1. The CDR3 length is 16 residues. Germline CDR1 reads LGHNA; CDR2 reads YSLEER. The J segment lost 3 bases and the V segment lost 1 base, leaving 7 bases of the junction unmatched. CDR3 sequence reads: CASSQVWTGNEETQYF. CDR3 in DNA: TGCGCCAGCAGCCAAGTTTGGACAGGGAATGAAGAGACCCAGTACTTC.

The rearrangement links TRBV30 to TRBJ1-1; 10 bases are a match to TRBD1. The CDR3 consists of 13 residues. Per the germline V gene, CDR1 is GTSNPN and CDR2 is SVGIG (reference sequence). V shed 2 bases, J shed 5 bases, and the junction held 2 bases outside the gene matches. The chain's CDR3 is CAWSWTGGTEAFF. The CDR3, as DNA: TGTGCCTGGAGTTGGACAGGGGGAACTGAAGCTTTCTTT. Drawing the rest from reference TRBV30 and TRBJ1-1, the complete variable domain is SQTIHQWPATLVQPVGSPLSLECTVEGTSNPNLYWYRQAAGRGLQLLFYSVGIGQISSEVPQNLSASRPQDRQFILSSKKLLLSDSGFYLCAWSWTGGTEAFFGQGTRLTVV.

J is TRBJ1-1 and V is TRBV19; D is possibly TRBD1 (5 bases). Trimming removed 7 bases from V and 4 bases from J, with 16 bases in between. The CDR3 totals 14 residues. The germline CDR1 and CDR2 sequences are LNHDA and SQIVND (reference sequence). In DNA, the CDR3 is TGTGCCAGTACTCGGGGGGATTTGAGCACTGAAGCTTTCTTT. Translating it yields CASTRGDLSTEAFF.

The V gene is TRBV11-2, the J gene TRBJ2-1; perhaps TRBD2 as D (6 bases). V was clipped by 1 base and J by 3 bases, with 7 bases between them. This CDR3 comprises 14 residues. The germline CDR1 and CDR2 sequences are SGHAT and FQNNGV. CDR3 coding DNA: TGTGCCAGCAGCTTAGCGGGGGACTACAATGAGCAGTTCTTC. Protein sequence: CASSLAGDYNEQFF.

The chain couples TRBV11-2 to TRBJ2-3, with 10 bases matching TRBD2. The V and J ends lost 1 base and 4 bases, in that order; junction bases with no gene match: 5. This CDR3 has 16 amino acids. Germline CDR1 reads SGHAT; CDR2 reads FQNNGV. The DNA of the CDR3 is TGTGCCAGCAGCTTAGGTAGCGGGGGGATCGCAGATACGCAGTATTTT. The encoded protein is CASSLGSGGIADTQYF.

Only a few counts were recorded for this clone. Here the CDR3 DNA reads TGTGCCAGCAGCTCCCAGGGGGCTTGGAACACTGAAGCTTTCTTT. This translates into CASSSQGAWNTEAFF. The chain is built from TRBV7-9 and TRBJ1-1; 8 bases align to TRBD1. With V trimmed by 4 bases and J by 1 base, 5 bases remained unmatched. The CDR3 length is 15 residues. Per germline, CDR1 SEHNR and CDR2 FQNEAQ (reference sequence). The full variable domain, its missing parts supplied by reference TRBV7-9 and TRBJ1-1, is DTGVSQNPRHKITKRGQNVTFRCDPISEHNRLYWYRQTLGQGPEFLTYFQNEAQLEKSRLLSDRFSAERPKGSFSTLEIQRTEQGDSAMYLCASSSQGAWNTEAFFGQGTRLTVV.

The rearrangement joins TRBV7-6 to TRBJ2-1, with TRBD2 as a possible D gene (6 bases). With 5 bases removed from V and 8 bases from J, the gap between germline ends came to 19 bases. This CDR3 spans 15 amino acids. In germline, CDR1 is SGHVS, CDR2 FNYEAQ. For the CDR3, the DNA is TGTGCCAGCAGCCACACCGGGAGTAAGAGGGATGAGCAGTTCTTC. This codes for CASSHTGSKRDEQFF. The full variable domain, in which reference TRBV7-6 and TRBJ2-1 provide the parts outside the CDR3, is GAGVSQSPRYKVTKRGQDVALRCDPISGHVSLYWYRQALGQGPEFLTYFNYEAQQDKSGLPNDRFSAERPEGSISTLTIQRTEQRDSAMYRCASSHTGSKRDEQFFGPGTRLTVL.